These 28 T cell receptor beta chains came from one sample sequenced in a study of T-cell memory formation after mild COVID-19. Using its own MiXCR run on the 5' RACE reads, TCRdb lists one record per CDR3 protein. The table includes about 350,000 distinct CDR3 sequences, around 28% detected once. Sequenced sample: PBMCs or a T cell subset sorted from them (not recorded which). Receptors originate from an adult woman who had mild COVID-19 (a few samples of this study predate the infection). Cell type and time point are not known.

The chain couples TRBV4-2 to TRBJ2-7; 11 bases are a match to TRBD1. The CDR3 extends over 17 amino acids. The V segment lost 1 base and the J segment 4 bases; nucleotides outside the gene matches: 9. In germline, CDR1 is LGHNA, CDR2 YNFKEQ. The CDR3, as DNA: TGTGCCAGCAGCCAAGTTGGTGTCGGGACAGGGGGTTACGAGCAGTACTTC. Translated: CASSQVGVGTGGYEQYF.

This chain joins TRBV6-2 or TRBV6-3 and TRBJ1-1; D remains unclear. Trimming left V 0 bases short and J 11 bases short, with 22 bases between. The CDR3 runs to 16 residues. Germline-derived CDR1 and CDR2 are MNHEY and SVGEGT. The DNA for the CDR3 is TGTGCCAGCAGTTACTCGACCTCTGACACCCTTGAGGAGGCTTTCTTT. Residues: CASSYSTSDTLEEAFF.

This clonotype has just a few counts. V is TRBV12-3 or TRBV12-4 and J is TRBJ1-2; 8 positions match TRBD1. This CDR3 region has 14 residues. Germline trimming cut 6 bases from V and 4 bases from J; bases unmatched to any gene: 7. CDR3 nucleotides: TGTGCCAGCAGCTCCTTCGACAGGGGCTATGGCTACACCTTC. Residues: CASSSFDRGYGYTF.

This clonotype showed up just a few times. The rearrangement uses TRBV7-9 and TRBJ2-5; 8 bases align to TRBD1. Germline values: CDR1 SEHNR, CDR2 FQNEAQ (reference sequence). The CDR3 has 15 amino acids. Losses at the gene ends were 6 bases for V and 2 bases for J; bases not matched to a gene: 8. The CDR3 DNA is TGTGCCAGCAGTAGCGGACAGGGTCGGCAAGAGACCCAGTACTTC. This codes for CASSSGQGRQETQYF.

This chain connects TRBV12-3 or TRBV12-4 to TRBJ2-5; the D is unclear. Trimming pared 3 bases from V and 5 bases from J, leaving 7 bases between. This CDR3 spans 12 amino acids. The CDR3 sequence is CASSFPQETQYF. CDR3 nucleotide sequence: TGTGCCAGCAGTTTCCCCCAGGAGACCCAGTACTTC.

The chain links TRBV18 to TRBJ2-3, with TRBD1 identical over 10 bases. This CDR3 has 14 residues. Trimming removed 8 bases from V and 1 base from J; junction bases left unmatched: 3. Germline V gene data show CDR1 as KGHSH and CDR2 as LQKENI. The CDR3 is CASVGTGGTDTQYF. CDR3 DNA: TGTGCCAGCGTTGGGACAGGGGGCACAGATACGCAGTATTTT.

The chain links TRBV19 to TRBJ1-2; D possibly corresponds to TRBD1 (6 bases). Germline V gene sequence: CDR1 LNHDA, CDR2 SQIVND (reference sequence). The V gene lost 4 bases and the J gene lost 2 bases, with 14 bases spanning the gap. This CDR3 has 15 residues. CDR3: CASSTNRAENYGYTF. The CDR3 DNA reads as TGTGCCAGTAGTACTAACAGGGCGGAGAACTATGGCTACACCTTC.

This clonotype was seen ten or more times. The chain carries TRBV9 and TRBJ2-3; TRBD1 is a possible D gene (5 bases). Per germline, CDR1 SGDLS and CDR2 YYNGEE. V was cut by 2 bases and J by 3 bases, with 7 bases left in between. The CDR3 is 13 residues long. The CDR3 sequence: CASSVRTTDTQYF. The CDR3 DNA reads TGTGCCAGCAGCGTGAGGACAACAGATACGCAGTATTTT.

There are a few counts of this clonotype. The rearrangement joins TRBV19 to TRBJ2-7, with 7 bases aligning to TRBD1. CDR3 length: 13 residues. CDR1 and CDR2 from the germline V gene are LNHDA and SQIVND (reference sequence). The ends lost 5 bases at V and 6 bases at J; junction bases unmatched: 7. In nucleotides, the CDR3 is TGTGCCAGTAGTTCAGGGGGTTTGCGCGAGCAGTACTTC. The encoded protein is CASSSGGLREQYF. The whole variable domain, remainder taken from reference TRBV19 and TRBJ2-7, is DGGITQSPKYLFRKEGQNVTLSCEQNLNHDAMYWYRQDPGQGLRLIYYSQIVNDFQKGDIAEGYSVSREKKESFPLTVTSAQKNPTAFYLCASSSGGLREQYFGPGTRLTVT.

There are a few counts of this clonotype. The rearrangement links TRBV9 to TRBJ2-1; D is unresolved. The V and J ends lost 4 bases and 5 bases respectively, with 7 bases between them. The CDR3 totals 12 residues. Germline assignment: CDR1 SGDLS and CDR2 YYNGEE. This CDR3 reads CASSRANNEQFF. In DNA form, the CDR3 reads TGTGCCAGCAGCCGGGCCAACAATGAGCAGTTCTTC.

This clonotype came up a few times. This chain connects TRBV25-1 to TRBJ2-1, with 8 nucleotides matching TRBD2. With V trimmed by 2 bases and J by 8 bases, 14 bases remained unmatched. CDR1 is MGHDK, CDR2 SYGVNS, per germline. This CDR3 region has 17 residues. In DNA form, the CDR3 reads TGTGCCAGCAGTGAAAGGGTAGGCGGGGGGAACAAGGATGAGCAGTTCTTC. Translating gives CASSERVGGGNKDEQFF.

There are a few counts of this clonotype. The chain couples TRBV7-2 to TRBJ1-3, with D perhaps matching TRBD1 (6 bases). CDR3 length: 15 amino acids. In germline, CDR1 is SGHTA, CDR2 FQGNSA. The ends were cut back, 1 base at V and 0 bases at J, with 7 bases in the middle. The chain's CDR3 is CASSLGQVSGNTIYF. CDR3 DNA: TGTGCCAGCAGCTTAGGACAGGTCTCTGGAAACACCATATATTTT.

The genes are TRBV7-9 and TRBJ1-2, with a possible D match to TRBD1 (6 bases). Trimming shortened V by 4 bases and J by 4 bases, and 16 bases separated the two germline ends. CDR1 SEHNR and CDR2 FQNEAQ come from the germline V gene (reference sequence). The CDR3 totals 15 residues. In nucleotides, the CDR3 is TGTGCCAGCAGCTCGCCGGGACACCGATTCTATGGCTACACCTTC. Protein: CASSSPGHRFYGYTF.

The chain is built from TRBV4-1 and TRBJ2-2, with unresolved D. Germline CDR1 is MGHRA and CDR2 is YSYEKL. CDR3 length: 13 amino acids. V was shortened by 6 bases and J by 9 bases, with 14 bases between the two germline ends. The CDR3 spells CASRTLGGRELFF. The DNA for the CDR3 is TGCGCCAGCAGGACACTGGGTGGGCGGGAGCTGTTTTTT.

This clonotype has only a few counts. The chain couples TRBV30 to TRBJ1-5, with D possibly matching TRBD1 (6 bases). CDR3 length: 14 amino acids. V lost 2 bases, J lost 4 bases, and 12 bases lay in between. The germline CDR1 and CDR2 sequences are GTSNPN and SVGIG (reference sequence). The CDR3 loop reads CAWSRTAKNQPQHF. The CDR3, as DNA: TGTGCCTGGAGTAGGACAGCGAAGAATCAGCCCCAGCATTTT. Full variable domain (missing parts from reference TRBV30 and TRBJ1-5): SQTIHQWPATLVQPVGSPLSLECTVEGTSNPNLYWYRQAAGRGLQLLFYSVGIGQISSEVPQNLSASRPQDRQFILSSKKLLLSDSGFYLCAWSRTAKNQPQHFGDGTRLSIL.

This clonotype was counted a few times. V usage is TRBV6-5 and J usage is TRBJ2-1, with TRBD2 identical over 11 bases. Germline V gives CDR1 MNHEY, CDR2 SVGAGI. This CDR3 has 22 residues. J was trimmed by 4 bases and V by 0 bases; bases with no gene match: 20. The CDR3 nucleotides read TGTGCCAGCAGTTACTCGAATAAGAGGCTAGCGGGAGGCACTTTACTTTACAATGAGCAGTTCTTC. It encodes CASSYSNKRLAGGTLLYNEQFF.

This clonotype was seen a handful of times. The rearrangement uses TRBV4-3 and TRBJ1-2, with D maybe TRBD1 (5 bases). This CDR3 comprises 14 residues. Trimming removed 1 base from V and 3 bases from J, with 9 bases in between. Germline V CDR1 and CDR2: LGHNA, YSLEER. In DNA, the CDR3 is TGCGCCAGCAGCCAAGGGGACGGAGACTATGGCTACACCTTC. Amino acids: CASSQGDGDYGYTF.

This clonotype was seen many times. V usage is TRBV7-2 and J usage is TRBJ2-2, with D perhaps being TRBD1 or TRBD2 (6 bases each). Germline CDR1 SGHTA, CDR2 FQGNSA. The ends were cut back, 3 bases at V and 0 bases at J, with 17 bases in the middle. The CDR3 runs 18 residues. Written as DNA, the CDR3 is TGTGCCAGCAGCTTGAAAATCGGGGGCCCCTCGAACACCGGGGAGCTGTTTTTT. This sequence encodes CASSLKIGGPSNTGELFF. Together with reference TRBV7-2 and TRBJ2-2, the CDR3 gives the full variable domain: GAGVSQSPSNKVTEKGKDVELRCDPISGHTALYWYRQSLGQGLEFLIYFQGNSAPDKSGLPSDRFSAERTGGSVSTLTIQRTQQEDSAVYLCASSLKIGGPSNTGELFFGEGSRLTVL.

The V gene is TRBV12-3 or TRBV12-4, the J gene TRBJ1-2; D is unresolved. The CDR3 length is 12 residues. V lost 2 bases to trimming and J lost 8 bases, with 9 bases between them. The CDR3 region has the DNA TGTGCCAGCAGTTTATGGGAGAACGGCTACACCTTC. Its translation: CASSLWENGYTF.

This clonotype showed up just a few times. This chain links TRBV6-5 with TRBJ2-5, with 7 nucleotides matching TRBD1. The CDR3 has 15 residues. Trimming took 4 bases from V and 2 from J; bases not matched to a gene: 7. Germline lookup yields CDR1 MNHEY and CDR2 SVGAGI. The CDR3 sequence: CASSFSGTVQETQYF. CDR3 in DNA: TGTGCCAGCAGTTTCTCCGGGACAGTGCAAGAGACCCAGTACTTC.

This clonotype came up a few times. The chain links TRBV7-9 to TRBJ2-5, with unresolved D. V lost 5 bases to trimming and J lost 4 bases, with 8 bases between them. The germline V gene encodes CDR1 SEHNR and CDR2 FQNEAQ (reference sequence). The CDR3 is 12 amino acids. The CDR3 nucleotides read TGTGCCAGCAGCCAGAGTGGAGAGACCCAGTACTTC. Encoded protein: CASSQSGETQYF.

The gene calls are TRBV7-8 and TRBJ2-2; the match to TRBD2 covers 12 bases. CDR3 length: 16 amino acids. CDR1 and CDR2 from the germline V gene are SGHVS and FQNEAQ. With V trimmed by 5 bases and J by 4 bases, 5 bases remained unmatched. The CDR3 DNA is TGTGCCAGCAGCCCGCGGACTAGCGGGGCCACCGGGGAGCTGTTTTTT. Protein product: CASSPRTSGATGELFF.

CDR3 DNA sequence: TGTGCCAGCAGCTTGCCGGGGGCATACACCGGGGAGCTGTTTTTT. It codes for CASSLPGAYTGELFF. The gene calls are TRBV5-6 and TRBJ2-2; D possibly uses TRBD1 or TRBD2 (6 bases each). Trimming left V 1 base short and J 3 bases short, with 10 bases between. The CDR3 spans 15 residues. CDR1 and CDR2 from the germline V gene are SGHDT and YYEEEE.

This clonotype was seen a few times. The rearrangement joins TRBV18 to TRBJ1-3, with D possibly matching TRBD1 (6 bases). The germline V gene has CDR1 KGHSH and CDR2 LQKENI. The CDR3 runs 16 residues. The ends were cut back, 3 bases at V and 0 bases at J, with 12 bases in the middle. The CDR3 region has the DNA TGTGCCAGCTCACCCCGGGGACAAGACTCTGGAAACACCATATATTTT. Translation gives CASSPRGQDSGNTIYF.

This clonotype was recorded a few times. The gene calls are TRBV4-3 and TRBJ1-1; D is perhaps TRBD1 (6 bases). Germline values: CDR1 LGHNA, CDR2 YSLEER. The CDR3 spans 17 residues. V was pared by 2 bases and J by 1 base, with 17 bases between. CDR3 region: CASSQSWGEGGNTEAFF. DNA of the CDR3: TGCGCCAGCAGCCAATCCTGGGGGGAAGGGGGGAACACTGAAGCTTTCTTT.

CDR3 protein: CSAPVPSTDTQYF. The CDR3 DNA is TGCAGTGCGCCAGTACCTAGCACAGATACGCAGTATTTT. The chain recombines TRBV20-1 with TRBJ2-3; D gene ambiguous. The V gene lost 6 bases and the J gene lost 0 bases, with 10 bases spanning the gap. The CDR3 has 13 residues. The germline gives CDR1 DFQATT, CDR2 SNEGSKA (reference sequence).

The chain combines TRBV19 with TRBJ2-5, with a weak D call TRBD2 (6 bases). V dropped 4 bases and J dropped 2 bases, with 17 bases sitting between them. Germline CDR1 and CDR2: LNHDA and SQIVND (reference sequence). This CDR3 has 16 residues. The CDR3 here is CASSSQPGVPQETQYF. DNA of the CDR3: TGTGCCAGTAGTAGTCAACCGGGGGTCCCTCAAGAGACCCAGTACTTC.

This chain uses TRBV24-1 with TRBJ2-1; either TRBD1 or TRBD2 may supply D (5 bases each). Germline-derived CDR1 and CDR2 are KGHDR and SFDVKD. CDR3 length: 15 amino acids. Trimming cost V 2 bases and J 5 bases, with 12 bases left between them. This CDR3 reads CATSDSGTGNNEQFF. The CDR3 DNA reads TGTGCCACCAGTGATTCAGGGACGGGCAACAATGAGCAGTTCTTC.